The clone carrying this T cell receptor (beta chain) was found a few times. No antigen is known for it. The sample comes from a study of high-grade serous ovarian cancer treatment subgroups. The study's findings and limits: Different patients shared almost no repertoire; same-patient tumors shared roughly 0.1 to 0.8.

The data were produced by immunoSEQ multiplex PCR, yet TCRdb's version contains in-frame clones alone and is incomplete. Of some 4,500 clones listed, approximately 79% were seen once; the top ten hold about 5.9%. Per germline, CDR1 MNHEY and CDR2 SMNVEV (reference sequence). The germline V and J ends were trimmed by 4 bases and 3 bases, with 10 bases remaining between them. The length of the CDR3 is 13 residues. Tumor samples were taken before definitive surgery or chemotherapy. The chain employs TRBV27 and TRBJ2-7; TRBD1 is a possible D gene (6 bases). Material: tumor tissue. This TCR derives from a human donor with high-grade serous ovarian cancer. The CDR3 DNA is TGTGCCAGCAGTTGGACAGACCGCTACGAGCAGTACTTC. Translating it yields CASSWTDRYEQYF.